One sample yielded the 9 T cell receptor beta chains listed below, sequenced in a study of shared clonotypes between healthy human individuals. Measured with immunoSEQ multiplex PCR; TCRdb has only the in-frame clones, and not every one. The repertoire holds roughly 2 million clones, with about 95% as singletons. Material for sequencing was naive CD4+ T cells sorted from blood. The subset was: CD45RA+ positively selected. The receptor set was obtained from a man aged 18 to 29 in good health.

This clone was counted a single time. The genes are TRBV6-5 and TRBJ1-5; perhaps TRBD1 as D (5 bases). V gave up 6 bases and J gave up 0 bases, with 12 bases separating them. The germline CDR1 and CDR2 sequences are MNHEY and SVGAGI. This CDR3 spans 15 amino acids. The CDR3 DNA follows: TGTGCCAGCAGAACGACAGCAAATAGCAATCAGCCCCAGCATTTT. It translates to CASRTTANSNQPQHF.

This clone was detected once. V usage is TRBV15 and J usage is TRBJ2-7, with 7 bases that match TRBD1. J gave up 2 bases and V 1 base, and 5 bases lay outside the gene matches. CDR1 LNHNV and CDR2 YYDKDF come from the germline V gene (reference sequence). The CDR3 has 15 residues. CDR3 sequence: CATSRVLTGAYEQYF. CDR3 coding DNA: TGTGCCACCAGCAGAGTACTCACAGGGGCCTACGAGCAGTACTTC.

V and J are TRBV19 and TRBJ2-7, with no clear D. The CDR3 runs 14 residues. Germline CDR1 is LNHDA and CDR2 is SQIVND (reference sequence). V gave up 3 bases and J gave up 0 bases, with 9 bases separating them. CDR3 DNA sequence: TGTGCCAGTAGTATGCGAGAACTCTCCTACGAGCAGTACTTC. Amino acids: CASSMRELSYEQYF.

The CDR3 nucleotides read TGTGCCAGCTCACCACGCTCGGGCGCTGAAGCTTTCTTT. Its protein is CASSPRSGAEAFF. The chain has TRBV18 and TRBJ1-1; D is unclear. The CDR3 loop spans 13 amino acids. Germline CDR1 is KGHSH and CDR2 is LQKENI. V was pared by 1 base and J by 6 bases, with 9 bases between.

This chain connects TRBV20-1 to TRBJ2-1; no clear D. CDR3 length: 11 residues. Germline CDR1 reads DFQATT; CDR2 reads SNEGSKA (reference sequence). V was trimmed by 0 bases and J by 10 bases, leaving 7 bases between them. CDR3 residues: CSARDPIEQFF. The CDR3 nucleotides are TGCAGTGCTAGAGATCCGATCGAGCAGTTCTTC.

This clone was seen more than once but under ten times. The J gene is TRBJ1-4, the V gene TRBV18; 7 nucleotides line up with TRBD1. CDR1 is KGHSH and CDR2 is LQKENI in the germline V gene. V dropped 1 base and J dropped 3; count of bases not matched to a gene: 5. This CDR3 spans 16 amino acids. This CDR3 reads CASSPLTGQPNEKLFF. Here the CDR3 DNA reads TGTGCCAGCTCACCACTGACGGGACAGCCTAATGAAAAACTGTTTTTT. Complete variable domain (other parts from reference TRBV18 and TRBJ1-4): NAGVMQNPRHLVRRRGQEARLRCSPMKGHSHVYWYRQLPEEGLKFMVYLQKENIIDESGMPKERFSAEFPKEGPSILRIQQVVRGDSAAYFCASSPLTGQPNEKLFFGSGTQLSVL.

The chain employs TRBV11-2 and TRBJ2-5; D is ambiguous. The ends were cut back, 5 bases at V and 5 bases at J, with 12 bases in the middle. The CDR3 length is 13 residues. From germline, CDR1 is SGHAT and CDR2 FQNNGV. The CDR3 is CASSTSYVETQYF. The CDR3 DNA reads TGTGCCAGCAGCACCAGTTATGTCGAGACCCAGTACTTC.

This clone appeared a single time. This rearrangement joins TRBV11-2 to TRBJ2-5; 11 positions agree with TRBD1. V shed 5 bases and J 5 bases; nucleotides not matched to a gene: 7. CDR1 is SGHAT and CDR2 is FQNNGV in the germline V gene. This CDR3 contains 15 residues. The CDR3 here is CASSPGTGGHETQYF. The CDR3 DNA reads TGTGCCAGCAGCCCAGGGACAGGGGGTCATGAGACCCAGTACTTC.

The chain carries TRBV6-5 and TRBJ2-5; D may correspond to TRBD1 or TRBD2 (6 bases each). Germline V gene sequence: CDR1 MNHEY, CDR2 SVGAGI. This CDR3 spans 15 amino acids. Trimming took off 9 bases at V and 7 bases at J, with 24 bases between the two ends. The CDR3 coding sequence is TGTGCCAGTCCTAGAGGGGGGCTGATCTCGTCGACCCAGTACTTC. Its protein is CASPRGGLISSTQYF.